The clone carrying this T cell receptor beta chain turned up a few times. The antigen is not known. TCRdb analysed the 5' RACE reads with MiXCR anew, one entry per CDR3 protein. The sample includes fewer than 500,000 distinct CDR3 sequences, approximately 20% of them seen just once. The data were obtained in a study of CD8 T cells in ankylosing spondylitis. The CDR3 spans 16 residues. V shed 4 bases and J 0 bases; nucleotides not matched to a gene: 3. Germline CDR1 MNHEY, CDR2 SVGAGI. Findings and limits, study-wide: What appeared characteristic of ankylosing spondylitis blood was a TCR beta motif of fewer than ten highly homologous variants. Clones linked to disease, bearing a CD8+ phenotype, were relatively rare in peripheral blood.

Material: blood, either unsorted or a sorted T cell fraction (not recorded which). The clonotype was recovered from a male donor with ankylosing spondylitis. This sequence joins TRBV6-5 and TRBJ1-3; 10 positions agree with TRBD1. This CDR3 reads CASSSGTGDSGNTIYF. CDR3 DNA: TGTGCCAGCAGTTCTGGGACAGGGGACTCTGGAAACACCATATATTTT.